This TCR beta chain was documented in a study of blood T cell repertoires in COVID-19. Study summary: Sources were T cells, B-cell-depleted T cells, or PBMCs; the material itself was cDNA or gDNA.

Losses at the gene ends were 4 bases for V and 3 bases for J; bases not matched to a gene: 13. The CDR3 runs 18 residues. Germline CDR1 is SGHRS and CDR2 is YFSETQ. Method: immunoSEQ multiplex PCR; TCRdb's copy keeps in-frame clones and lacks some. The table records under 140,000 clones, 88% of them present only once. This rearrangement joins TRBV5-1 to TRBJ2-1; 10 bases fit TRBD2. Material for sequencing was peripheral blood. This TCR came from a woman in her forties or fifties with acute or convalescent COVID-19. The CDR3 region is CASSPDPKLAGNYNEQFF. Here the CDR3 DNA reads TGCGCCAGCAGCCCTGACCCGAAACTAGCGGGGAACTACAATGAGCAGTTCTTC.